The 11 T cell receptor beta chains presented below share a single source sample, sequenced in a study of blood T cell repertoires in COVID-19. Assay: immunoSEQ multiplex PCR; the TCRdb copy retains only in-frame clones and omits some. This sample has roughly 75,000 clones, with 81% found just once. Sequenced sample: peripheral blood. Receptors originate from a woman in her 70s with acute or convalescent COVID-19.

This chain joins TRBV12-3 or TRBV12-4 and TRBJ1-5; no clear D gene. V was trimmed by 3 bases and J by 7 bases, leaving 10 bases between them. The CDR3 has 13 residues. Here the CDR3 DNA reads TGTGCCAGCAGTTTGTCTACCGGGCAGCCCCAGCATTTT. This gives the protein CASSLSTGQPQHF.

V gene TRBV30 combines with J gene TRBJ2-3; D remains unclear. This CDR3 is built from 11 residues. The germline V and J ends were trimmed by 4 bases and 4 bases, with 6 bases remaining between them. In germline, CDR1 is GTSNPN, CDR2 SVGIG (reference sequence). The CDR3: CAWTVADTQYF. The CDR3 nucleotides are TGTGCCTGGACGGTGGCAGATACGCAGTATTTT.

This chain uses TRBV28 with TRBJ1-6, with D hard to call. CDR1 is MDHEN and CDR2 is SYDVKM in the germline V gene. The CDR3 consists of 14 residues. V shed 7 bases and J shed 7 bases, with 14 bases lying between them. For the CDR3, the DNA is TGTGCCAGCACCGAGACATACTCAAATTCACCCCTCCACTTT. Translated: CASTETYSNSPLHF.

This rearrangement joins TRBV18 to TRBJ2-5, with TRBD2 as a possible D gene (5 bases). Trimming removed 5 bases at V and 4 bases at J, with 8 bases between. Germline V lookup: CDR1 KGHSH, CDR2 LQKENI. This CDR3 is built from 12 residues. DNA of the CDR3: TGTGCCAGCTCAAGAGGAGGAGAGACCCAGTACTTC. Its protein product is CASSRGGETQYF. Full variable domain (missing parts from reference TRBV18 and TRBJ2-5): NAGVMQNPRHLVRRRGQEARLRCSPMKGHSHVYWYRQLPEEGLKFMVYLQKENIIDESGMPKERFSAEFPKEGPSILRIQQVVRGDSAAYFCASSRGGETQYFGPGTRLLVL.

This clone was counted only a few times. This chain uses TRBV5-6 with TRBJ1-4; TRBD1 aligns across 9 bases. The CDR3 runs 13 residues. Per germline, CDR1 SGHDT and CDR2 YYEEEE. The V segment lost 2 bases and the J segment 12 bases; nucleotides outside the gene matches: 5. The CDR3 bases are TGTGCCAGCAGCTTAGGGACAGGGACGGAACTGTTTTTT. Its protein product is CASSLGTGTELFF.

Only a few counts were recorded for this clone. The chain combines TRBV5-1 with TRBJ2-1, with TRBD2 matching 11 bases. J was trimmed by 7 bases and V by 7 bases; bases with no gene match: 7. The germline gives CDR1 SGHRS, CDR2 YFSETQ. This CDR3 has 14 residues. CDR3 sequence reads: CASGTGLAVNEQFF. CDR3 DNA sequence: TGCGCCAGCGGGACGGGACTAGCGGTGAATGAGCAGTTCTTC. The full variable domain, its missing parts supplied by reference TRBV5-1 and TRBJ2-1, is KAGVTQTPRYLIKTRGQQVTLSCSPISGHRSVSWYQQTPGQGLQFLFEYFSETQRNKGNFPGRFSGRQFSNSRSEMNVSTLELGDSALYLCASGTGLAVNEQFFGPGTRLTVL.

The CDR3 sequence: CASSFPQGVFSPLHF. CDR3 nucleotide sequence: TGTGCCAGCAGCTTTCCGCAGGGGGTCTTCTCACCCCTCCACTTT. The chain combines TRBV7-9 with TRBJ1-6; TRBD1 agrees at 7 bases. The CDR3 has 15 amino acids. V was clipped by 3 bases and J by 10 bases; unmatched bases: 9. Germline loops: CDR1 SEHNR, CDR2 FQNEAQ (reference sequence).

The V and J genes are TRBV5-4 and TRBJ2-5, with 7 bases lining up with TRBD1. The CDR3 length is 14 residues. Germline loops: CDR1 SGHNT, CDR2 YYREEE (reference sequence). Trimming took 4 bases from V and 2 from J; bases not matched to a gene: 5. DNA of the CDR3: TGTGCCAGCAGCCGAGGGACAGCTCAAGAGACCCAGTACTTC. It codes for CASSRGTAQETQYF.

This chain links TRBV7-2 with TRBJ2-1; 10 nucleotides line up with TRBD2. CDR1 and CDR2 (germline): SGHTA, FQGNSA. There are 16 residues in the CDR3. J was trimmed by 4 bases and V by 0 bases; bases with no gene match: 3. The CDR3 coding sequence is TGTGCCAGCAGCTTAGCGGCTAGCGGGGGATACAATGAGCAGTTCTTC. It specifies CASSLAASGGYNEQFF.

The chain uses TRBV6-1 and TRBJ2-5; 7 positions match TRBD1. CDR1 is MNHNS and CDR2 is SASEGT in the germline V gene. The CDR3 is 16 residues long. Trimming at V came to 2 bases and at J to 2 bases, leaving 8 bases not matched to a gene. This CDR3 is CASSESSGGEQETQYF. CDR3 sequence (DNA): TGTGCCAGCAGTGAAAGTTCAGGGGGTGAACAAGAGACCCAGTACTTC.

The chain has TRBV18 and TRBJ2-1; D might be TRBD1 (6 bases). The CDR3 runs 16 residues. V dropped 6 bases and J dropped 8 bases, with 23 bases sitting between them. Germline V gives CDR1 KGHSH, CDR2 LQKENI. The CDR3 DNA sequence: TGTGCCAGCTCTTTTTCCGGGACAACGACTCTCGATGAGCAGTTCTTC. Protein product: CASSFSGTTTLDEQFF. Using reference TRBV18 and TRBJ2-1 for the parts outside the CDR3, the full variable domain is NAGVMQNPRHLVRRRGQEARLRCSPMKGHSHVYWYRQLPEEGLKFMVYLQKENIIDESGMPKERFSAEFPKEGPSILRIQQVVRGDSAAYFCASSFSGTTTLDEQFFGPGTRLTVL.